The next 15 T cell receptor beta chains were all read from a single sample in a study of cytomegalovirus exposure and HLA in healthy donors. TCRdb keeps only in-frame clones here, not all; method: immunoSEQ multiplex PCR. The repertoire holds 150,000 or so clones, around nine tenths seen once, with 20% to 25% in the top ten. Sequenced sample: PBMCs. The receptors derive from a man aged 18 to 30 in good health and CMV-seropositive.

The DNA of the CDR3 is TGCAGCGTGGAGGACGTGGACTATGGCTACACCTTC. Residues: CSVEDVDYGYTF. The chain links TRBV29-1 to TRBJ1-2; D is uncertain. V gave up 6 bases and J gave up 3 bases, with 11 bases separating them. The CDR3 length is 12 residues. CDR1 is SQVTM and CDR2 is ANQGSEA in the germline V gene.

In DNA form, the CDR3 reads TGTGCCTGGAGCTACAGCTCCTACGAGCAGTACTTC. Its translation is CAWSYSSYEQYF. The chain recombines TRBV30 with TRBJ2-7; D remains unclear. V was trimmed by 3 bases and J by 0 bases, leaving 6 bases between them. CDR1 GTSNPN and CDR2 SVGIG come from the germline V gene (reference sequence). The length of the CDR3 is 12 residues. The variable domain in full, completed from reference TRBV30 and TRBJ2-7, reads SQTIHQWPATLVQPVGSPLSLECTVEGTSNPNLYWYRQAAGRGLQLLFYSVGIGQISSEVPQNLSASRPQDRQFILSSKKLLLSDSGFYLCAWSYSSYEQYFGPGTRLTVT.

The V and J genes are TRBV29-1 and TRBJ2-7; TRBD1 might be the D (5 bases). CDR3 length: 12 residues. Trimming removed 4 bases at V and 2 bases at J, with 9 bases between. Germline V gene lookup returns CDR1 SQVTM and CDR2 ANQGSEA. Here the CDR3 reads CSVVPGTYEQYF. In DNA, the CDR3 is TGCAGCGTTGTCCCAGGGACCTACGAGCAGTACTTC.

The chain carries TRBV2 and TRBJ2-7; 9 bases are a match to TRBD1. Germline V gene lookup returns CDR1 SNHLY and CDR2 FYNNEI. The J segment lost 5 bases and the V segment lost 4 bases, leaving 6 bases of the junction unmatched. The CDR3 is made up of 14 amino acids. CDR3 sequence: CASSVGQGSHEQYF. The CDR3 nucleotides are TGTGCCAGCAGTGTCGGACAGGGGAGTCACGAGCAGTACTTC.

The chain employs TRBV6-6 and TRBJ1-4; 7 nucleotides align to TRBD1. The CDR3 has 15 amino acids. The V gene's germline CDR1 is MNHNY and CDR2 SVGAGI (reference sequence). J was trimmed by 7 bases and V by 6 bases; bases with no gene match: 11. CDR3 in amino acids: CASSPLDRESEKLFF. The CDR3 DNA follows: TGTGCCAGCAGCCCCTTAGACAGGGAAAGTGAAAAACTGTTTTTT.

In nucleotides, the CDR3 is TGTGCCAGCAGCGACAGGGGCCAAGCGGAAAAACTGTTTTTT. It yields the protein CASSDRGQAEKLFF. The V and J genes are TRBV13 and TRBJ1-4, with 8 bases identical to TRBD1. CDR1 is PRHDT, CDR2 FYEKMQ, per germline (reference sequence). The V gene end was trimmed by 5 bases and the J gene end by 8 bases; junction bases not matched to a gene: 7. The CDR3 contains 14 residues.

The CDR3 loop reads CASSRRRTENEQYF. CDR3 in DNA: TGTGCCAGCAGTCGCCGTAGGACAGAAAACGAGCAGTACTTC. The rearrangement links TRBV6-6 to TRBJ2-7, with a weak D call TRBD1 (6 bases). There are 14 residues in the CDR3. Trimming stripped 5 bases from V and 5 bases from J, with 16 bases between. From germline, CDR1 is MNHNY and CDR2 SVGAGI (reference sequence).

The chain is built from TRBV29-1 and TRBJ2-1; D unclear. Germline CDR1 SQVTM, CDR2 ANQGSEA. This CDR3 is 12 amino acids long. The V end lost 4 bases, the J end lost 1 base, and 5 bases lay between the germline ends. The CDR3 is CSVAESYNEQFF. The CDR3 DNA is TGCAGCGTTGCGGAGTCCTACAATGAGCAGTTCTTC.

This clone turned up a few times. The chain employs TRBV7-8 and TRBJ1-3; D is perhaps TRBD1 (6 bases). The V gene lost 6 bases and the J gene lost 4 bases, with 19 bases spanning the gap. CDR3 length: 16 residues. Germline V gene data show CDR1 as SGHVS and CDR2 as FQNEAQ. CDR3 nucleotides: TGTGCCAGCAGGCTGGACAGTGCCGTGGGGGGAAACACCATATATTTT. It translates to CASRLDSAVGGNTIYF.

This clone was seen a single time. The chain is built from TRBV7-9 and TRBJ2-3; D may be TRBD2 (6 bases). Trimming cost V 5 bases and J 5 bases, with 26 bases left between them. Germline lookup yields CDR1 SEHNR and CDR2 FQNEAQ (reference sequence). The CDR3 is 18 amino acids. CDR3: CASSPRPSLARDVDTQYF. The CDR3 DNA follows: TGTGCCAGCAGCCCCCGCCCAAGTCTAGCGCGGGACGTAGATACGCAGTATTTT.

The chain is built from TRBV15 and TRBJ1-2, with 7 positions matching TRBD1. This CDR3 is 13 amino acids long. Trimming took 6 bases from V and 4 from J; bases not matched to a gene: 5. In germline, CDR1 is LNHNV, CDR2 YYDKDF (reference sequence). The CDR3 DNA follows: TGTGCCACCAGTCAGGACAGGATCTATGGCTACACCTTC. Translating gives CATSQDRIYGYTF. The full variable domain, rest sourced from reference TRBV15 and TRBJ1-2, is DAMVIQNPRYQVTQFGKPVTLSCSQTLNHNVMYWYQQKSSQAPKLLFHYYDKDFNNEADTPDNFQSRRPNTSFCFLDIRSPGLGDTAMYLCATSQDRIYGYTFGSGTRLTVV.

The chain joins TRBV11-3 to TRBJ2-2; the match to TRBD1 covers 9 bases. This CDR3 comprises 14 residues. Germline CDR1 is SGHNT and CDR2 is YENEEA. V dropped 3 bases and J dropped 4; count of bases not matched to a gene: 0. CDR3 coding DNA: TGTGCCAGCAGCTTGACAGGGGGCACCGGGGAGCTGTTTTTT. Its translation: CASSLTGGTGELFF. Based on the CDR3 plus reference TRBV11-3 and TRBJ2-2, the full variable domain is EAGVVQSPRYKIIEKKQPVAFWCNPISGHNTLYWYLQNLGQGPELLIRYENEEAVDDSQLPKDRFSAERLKGVDSTLKIQPAELGDSAVYLCASSLTGGTGELFFGEGSRLTVL.

The rearrangement links TRBV9 to TRBJ2-3, with 11 nucleotides matching TRBD2. V shed 6 bases and J 0 bases; nucleotides not matched to a gene: 9. The germline gives CDR1 SGDLS, CDR2 YYNGEE. The CDR3 extends over 17 amino acids. The CDR3: CASNRLAGSASTDTQYF. DNA for the CDR3: TGTGCCAGCAATAGACTAGCGGGAAGTGCTAGCACAGATACGCAGTATTTT.

This sequence joins TRBV29-1 and TRBJ2-1; 7 bases fit TRBD2. After removal of 8 bases from V and 6 bases from J, the junction contained 10 bases not matched to a gene. Germline CDR1 SQVTM, CDR2 ANQGSEA. The CDR3 length is 13 residues. The DNA for the CDR3 is TGCAGCCCGGAACTAGCGCCCGGCAATGAGCAGTTCTTC. Translation gives CSPELAPGNEQFF.

The chain recombines TRBV5-6 with TRBJ2-5; the D is unclear. Germline loops: CDR1 SGHDT, CDR2 YYEEEE. V was cut by 0 bases and J by 4 bases, with 10 bases left in between. CDR3 length: 14 amino acids. The CDR3 DNA is TGTGCCAGCAGCTTGGCTGGAGAAATAGAGACCCAGTACTTC. This encodes CASSLAGEIETQYF.